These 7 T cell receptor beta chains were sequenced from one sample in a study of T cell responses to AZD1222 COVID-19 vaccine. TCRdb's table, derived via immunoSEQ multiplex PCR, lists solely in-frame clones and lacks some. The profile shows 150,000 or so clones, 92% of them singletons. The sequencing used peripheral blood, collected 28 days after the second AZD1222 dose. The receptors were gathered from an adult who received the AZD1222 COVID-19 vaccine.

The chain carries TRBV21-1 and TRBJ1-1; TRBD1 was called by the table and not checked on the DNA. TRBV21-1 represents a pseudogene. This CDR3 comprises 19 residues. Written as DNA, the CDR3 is TGTGCCAGCAGCAAAAGAACAGAGAAAGGTGCAACCCCGAACACTGAAGCTTTCTTT. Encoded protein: CASSKRTEKGATPNTEAFF.

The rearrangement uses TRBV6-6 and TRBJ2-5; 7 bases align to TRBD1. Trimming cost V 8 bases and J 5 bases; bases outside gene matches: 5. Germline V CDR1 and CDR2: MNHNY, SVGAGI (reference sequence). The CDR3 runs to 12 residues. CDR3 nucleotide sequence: TGTGCCAGCTCAGGACAGGTGGAGACCCAGTACTTC. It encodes CASSGQVETQYF.

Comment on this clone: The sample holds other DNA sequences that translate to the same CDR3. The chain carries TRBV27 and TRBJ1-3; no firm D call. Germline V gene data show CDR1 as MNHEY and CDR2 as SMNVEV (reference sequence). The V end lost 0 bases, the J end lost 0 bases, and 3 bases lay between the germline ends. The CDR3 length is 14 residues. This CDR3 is CASSLSYSGNTIYF. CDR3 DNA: TGTGCCAGCAGTTTATCGTACTCTGGAAACACCATATATTTT.

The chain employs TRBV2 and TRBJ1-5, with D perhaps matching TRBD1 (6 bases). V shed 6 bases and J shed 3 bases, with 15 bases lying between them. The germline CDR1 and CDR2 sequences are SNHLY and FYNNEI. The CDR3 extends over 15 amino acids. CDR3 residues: CASSPGTPNNQPQHF. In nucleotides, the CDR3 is TGTGCCAGCAGCCCCGGGACACCAAACAATCAGCCCCAGCATTTT.

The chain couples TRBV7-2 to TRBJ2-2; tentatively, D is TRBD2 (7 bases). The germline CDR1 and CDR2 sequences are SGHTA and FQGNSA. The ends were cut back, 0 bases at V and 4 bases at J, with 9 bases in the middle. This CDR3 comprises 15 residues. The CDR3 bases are TGTGCCAGCAGCTTAGCGGGGGGGCGCACCGGGGAGCTGTTTTTT. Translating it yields CASSLAGGRTGELFF.

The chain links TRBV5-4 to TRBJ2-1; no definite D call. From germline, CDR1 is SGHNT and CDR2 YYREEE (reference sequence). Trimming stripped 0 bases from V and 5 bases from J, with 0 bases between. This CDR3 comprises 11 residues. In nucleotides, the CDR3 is TGTGCCAGCAGCTTGGACAATGAGCAGTTCTTC. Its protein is CASSLDNEQFF.

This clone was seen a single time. The CDR3 DNA is TGTGCCAGCAGCCCCGACAGGAGGGCAGGCACTGAAGCTTTCTTT. Translating it yields CASSPDRRAGTEAFF. The rearrangement links TRBV5-6 to TRBJ1-1, with a tentative D call TRBD1 (6 bases). With 4 bases removed from V and 4 bases from J, the gap between germline ends came to 17 bases. The CDR3 totals 15 residues. Germline CDR1 reads SGHDT; CDR2 reads YYEEEE.